The 3 T cell receptor beta chains in this list originate from one sample, sequenced in a study of beta chain features in type 1 diabetes. Since all of the isolated RNA was reverse transcribed, expressed TCRB transcripts were what got sequenced. Sequencing used immunoSEQ multiplex PCR; TCRdb keeps in-frame clones, though not all of them. The table records roughly 400,000 clones, around 13% of them present only once. Sequenced: naive CD4+ T cells from blood. These receptors were taken from a man aged 30 to 39 in good health.

This clone has a handful of counts. This chain links TRBV7-9 with TRBJ1-1, with unresolved D. Trimming removed 3 bases from V and 7 bases from J, with 6 bases in between. The CDR3 runs 11 residues. In germline, CDR1 is SEHNR, CDR2 FQNEAQ (reference sequence). The CDR3 DNA reads as TGTGCCAGCAGCTTTAAGGTTGAAGCTTTCTTT. It translates to CASSFKVEAFF.

This clone was seen a handful of times. The chain has TRBV7-8 and TRBJ1-2; D unresolved. Trimming took off 3 bases at V and 8 bases at J, with 19 bases between the two ends. The CDR3 loop spans 15 amino acids. Looked up from germline, CDR1 is SGHVS and CDR2 is FQNEAQ. CDR3 region: CASSLDPGTGGGYTF. The CDR3 DNA is TGTGCCAGCAGCTTGGATCCGGGCACGGGTGGCGGCTACACCTTC. Variable domain in full (rest from reference TRBV7-8 and TRBJ1-2): GAGVSQSPRYKVAKRGQDVALRCDPISGHVSLFWYQQALGQGPEFLTYFQNEAQLDKSGLPSDRFFAERPEGSVSTLKIQRTQQEDSAVYLCASSLDPGTGGGYTFGSGTRLTVV.

This chain joins TRBV19 and TRBJ2-1; TRBD2 matches at 15 bases. The germline V gene encodes CDR1 LNHDA and CDR2 SQIVND (reference sequence). This CDR3 region has 18 residues. V lost 6 bases to trimming and J lost 3 bases; unmatched junction nucleotides: 9. In DNA, the CDR3 is TGTGCCAGTAGACGGGGACTAGCGGGGGGACCTTACTACAATGAGCAGTTCTTC. It is translated as CASRRGLAGGPYYNEQFF. Based on the CDR3 plus reference TRBV19 and TRBJ2-1, the full variable domain is DGGITQSPKYLFRKEGQNVTLSCEQNLNHDAMYWYRQDPGQGLRLIYYSQIVNDFQKGDIAEGYSVSREKKESFPLTVTSAQKNPTAFYLCASRRGLAGGPYYNEQFFGPGTRLTVL.